This TCR beta chain was found in a study of identical twins listed by TCRdb under 2016. A note on the overall study: To test whether fetal clonotypes persist, the study used deep sequencing on TCR alpha and beta repertoires from monozygotic twins, unrelated adults of various ages, and cord blood. To rule out contamination, replicate twin experiments were performed at different times with different library preparation protocols.

The method behind the library was 5' RACE. The sequencer listed for this sample is Illumina HiSeq 2000. Template switching added a universal primer binding site, and the final cDNA carried a unique molecular identifier that allowed TCR cDNA molecules to be counted accurately. Specific primers in the conserved constant-segment region were used to synthesize first-strand cDNA for the TCR alpha and beta chains. To control for contamination, every cDNA library carried two barcodes: a SMART-Mk sample barcode plus Illumina barcodes. TruSeq adapter sequences along with Illumina sample barcodes were introduced in two successive PCR steps. The TCR alpha and beta cDNA libraries were sequenced on the Illumina HiSeq platform using custom primers. Processing in the source paper ran as follows. Raw reads were processed with MiGEC to extract unique molecular identifiers, and MiXCR was used to determine CDR3 positions. Recombination models were inferred per individual with the repgenHMM and IGoR tools using an EM algorithm. The analysis of shared clonotypes was done with the tcR package in R, with sharing normalized by the product of cloneset sizes. To study raw recombination free of thymic and clonal selection effects, out-of-frame nonproductive sequences were analyzed. Using fastp trimming at Q25 and MiXCR clonotype assembly, TCRdb reanalyzed the public sequencing data and kept in-frame beta chains. Rows with one shared CDR3 protein collapse into an entry with the most common genes and DNA. TCRdb, rather than the study authors, made the V and J calls. The sample table shows some 690,000 distinct CDR3 sequences, and over 20% are seen once. The biggest ten clones account for approximately 4.3% of the sample.

What the research found in general, with its limitations: Compared with coincidental sharing between unrelated individuals, out-of-frame TCR alpha sequences shared between twins showed an excess of sequences with low generation probability. Excess twin sharing in beta out-of-frame sequences was weaker because fewer shared sequences lowered the signal-to-noise ratio. In monozygotic twins, out-of-frame TCR alpha sharing was systematically underestimated by recombination models, although the models agreed with sharing between unrelated individuals. Because the same donors could not be followed over many years, the conclusions depended on cross-sectional statistical analysis. Abundant cord blood beta clonotypes had fewer insertions, young adult naive repertoires showed a similar but weaker trend, and memory repertoires showed no such trend. Zero-insertion analyses could be partly confounded by invariant T cells such as MAIT and iNKT, though diverse VJ usage argued against such confounding for most clonotypes.

Measured from the cysteine to the phenylalanine, the CDR3 is 15 residues long. The read is trimmed to its CDR3 DNA, 45 bases read in frame from base 1. As encoded in the germline V gene, CDR1 is SGHTA while CDR2 is FQGNSA. Trimming takes 1 base off V and 5 bases off J; junction bases not matched to a gene: 3. Every donor was a healthy Caucasian. The twin cohort consisted of three pairs of female monozygotic twins, all aged about 18 to 29 years. Peripheral blood mononuclear cells were the source from which RNA for the TCR libraries was isolated. This clonotype has just a few counts. The specificity of this receptor is unknown. No per-base quality is available; no much larger clone lies one base away. This same sample was also part of a study on T cells expressing NK-cell markers. As the second study states: In sorted CD3+CD56+NKG2C+, CD3+CD56+NKG2C- and CD3+CD56-NKG2C+ T-cell subsets from several donors, TCR beta-chain repertoires were profiled. Among the eight sequenced donors, only one was HCMV-seronegative, while the other seven were HCMV-seropositive. To restrict sorting to alphabetaTCR-expressing T cells, an anti-gammadeltaTCR antibody was added in several experiments. In more than 5 donors, the dominant CD3+CD56+NKG2C+ clonotypes ranked among the top 10 CD8+ clonotypes, making up about 1.0-7.5% of CD8+ T cells. Those dominant clonotypes were again the most abundant among CD3+CD56-NKG2C+ cells in several donors, at about 25-60.1%. Whether the expanded NKG2C-expressing T cell clones were specific for HCMV antigens remained unclear. All eight donors whose samples were sequenced were randomly selected healthy volunteers, three of them men and five women. To determine HCMV serostatus, a commercial ELISA kit was used to detect HCMV-specific IgG in serum. For over five donors, unsorted PBMC were also used to sequence bulk peripheral blood T-cell repertoires. MIGEC was used to demultiplex reads and group the reads by UMI, and MiTCR was used to assemble and quantify clonotypes. To exclude erroneous sequences, any TCR cDNA sequence not supported by at least two reads was discarded. The tcR package was used for downstream repertoire analysis, and clonotypes were matched across fractions by CDR3 nucleotide sequence plus V segment. Antigen specificity was annotated against VDJdb with VDJmatch, allowing one amino acid substitution in CDR3.

This clonotype originated in a woman aged 18-29 years in good health. Specimen: PBMCs. The sequence joins TRBV7-2 to TRBJ2-5, with 11 bases aligning to TRBD2. The DNA sequence follows: TGTGCCAGCAGCTTAGTTCCTAGCGGGAGGGAGACCCAGTACTTC. It translates to CASSLVPSGRETQYF.